These T cell receptor beta chains were read from a single sample in a study of cytomegalovirus exposure and HLA in healthy donors. Data came from immunoSEQ multiplex PCR; TCRdb stores just in-frame clones and leaves some out. The data contain some 150,000 clones, approximately 80% of them singletons. Input material: PBMCs. The receptors originated from a man between 45 and 60 years old in good health and CMV-seropositive. The CDR3 runs from the conserved cysteine through the conserved F or W. Each record gives: J gene, clone size, V gene, CDR3 length, D gene, CDR3 DNA, CDR3 protein. D genes are given only for firm matches. Size is omitted from some rows. Given values are once, few, many or a class for expanded clones.

TRBJ1-4,-,TRBV2,15,-,TGTGCCAGCAGTGAAATAATGGACATTGGCGAAAAACTGTTTTTT,CASSEIMDIGEKLFF
TRBJ1-1,-,TRBV7-9,15,-,TGTGCCAGCAGCTTTTTTGCAGGGGTGATGGCTGAAGCTTTCTTT,CASSFFAGVMAEAFF
TRBJ2-7,-,TRBV7-2,16,-,TGTGCCAGCAGCTTAGCGGGCGCATCGAGCTCCTACGAGCAGTACTTC,CASSLAGASSSYEQYF
TRBJ2-5,-,TRBV5-1,15,TRBD2,TGCGCCAGCAGCCTGACGACTAGCGGATTGGAGACCCAGTACTTC,CASSLTTSGLETQYF
TRBJ2-7,few,TRBV7-9,14,TRBD1,TGTGCCAGCAGCTACCGGGACAGGGGGCGAGAGCAGTACTTC,CASSYRDRGREQYF
TRBJ1-1,once,TRBV28,14,-,TGTGCCAGCAGTTATGGCAACATGAACACTGAAGCTTTCTTT,CASSYGNMNTEAFF
TRBJ1-5,few,TRBV6-6,12,-,TGTGCCAGCAGTTACCCGGGTGGGCCCCAGCATTTT,CASSYPGGPQHF
TRBJ2-7,-,TRBV30,11,-,TGTGCCTGTTCCAGCTCCTACGAGCAGTACTTC,CACSSSYEQYF
TRBJ1-1,-,TRBV30,13,-,TGTGCCTGGAGCTGGGTGGGGGGGACTGAAGCTTTCTTT,CAWSWVGGTEAFF
TRBJ2-2,few,TRBV2,14,-,TGTGCCAGCATCGTCGACAGATCCATCGGGGAGCTGTTTTTT,CASIVDRSIGELFF
TRBJ2-3,-,TRBV5-4,16,-,TGTGCCAGCAGCTTGGGGCGACAGCTCAGCACAGATACGCAGTATTTT,CASSLGRQLSTDTQYF
TRBJ1-2,-,TRBV4-3,14,TRBD1,TGCGCCAGCAGCCAGGGCGGACAGGGGGGAGGCTACACCTTC,CASSQGGQGGGYTF
TRBJ2-7,-,TRBV6-5,12,TRBD1,TGTGCCAGCAGCCTGGACAGGGACGAGCAGTACTTC,CASSLDRDEQYF
TRBJ1-6,few,TRBV11-2,16,-,TGTGCCAGCAGCTCAAATCCAGCCGGGGGTGGTTCACCCCTCCACTTT,CASSSNPAGGGSPLHF
TRBJ2-7,-,TRBV10-3,15,TRBD1,TGTGCCATCGGGCCGGACAGGGGGCGAGGTGGCGAGCAGTACTTC,CAIGPDRGRGGEQYF
TRBJ2-1,-,TRBV7-9,15,TRBD2,TGTGCCAGCAGCTTAAGCGGGAACCTATACAATGAGCAGTTCTTC,CASSLSGNLYNEQFF
TRBJ2-7,-,TRBV23-1,20,-,TGCGCCAGCAGTCTGATACCAACAGGGAACGCCAAACGGGACTCCTACGAGCAGTACTTC,CASSLIPTGNAKRDSYEQYF
TRBJ2-7,-,TRBV7-2,14,-,TGTGCCAGCAGCTTAGGACGGAGGCCCTACGAGCAGTACTTC,CASSLGRRPYEQYF
TRBJ2-1,-,TRBV29-1,15,TRBD1,TGCAGCGTCCGGGACAGGGTTGTGGCCTACAATGAGCAGTTCTTC,CSVRDRVVAYNEQFF
TRBJ2-7,-,TRBV2,12,-,TGTGCCAGCAGGGCGGAAGGCTACGAGCAGTACTTC,CASRAEGYEQYF
TRBJ2-1,-,TRBV5-8,16,-,TGTGCCAGCAGCTTGGGCAGGGTGGGATTCTACAATGAGCAGTTCTTC,CASSLGRVGFYNEQFF
TRBJ1-2,few,TRBV28,14,-,TGTGCCAGCAGTTACCCCGACATCTCCCATGGCTACACCTTC,CASSYPDISHGYTF
TRBJ2-2,-,TRBV30,13,TRBD2,TGTGCCTGGAGTCGGGGGGATCCCGGGGAGCTGTTTTTT,CAWSRGDPGELFF
TRBJ1-4,-,TRBV19,15,-,TGTGCCAGTAGCCGCCAACGGGGAACTAATGAAAAACTGTTTTTT,CASSRQRGTNEKLFF
TRBJ2-2,-,TRBV14,17,TRBD1,TGTGCCAGCAGCCTAACAGGGGGTTGGTTTGACACCGGGGAGCTGTTTTTT,CASSLTGGWFDTGELFF
TRBJ2-7,-,TRBV5-1,14,TRBD1,TGCGCCAGCGGTAAGGGACAGGGTCCCTACGAGCAGTACTTC,CASGKGQGPYEQYF
TRBJ1-1,-,TRBV5-1,16,-,TGCGCCAGCAGTTTGAACTTGGAGGCGGGGTTATCTGAAGCTTTCTTT,CASSLNLEAGLSEAFF
TRBJ1-2,few,TRBV4-3,15,-,TGCGCCAGCAGCCAAGATCCCGAGGGTCAGTTGGGCTACACCTTC,CASSQDPEGQLGYTF
TRBJ2-7,-,TRBV29-1,12,TRBD1,TGCAGCGTTTGGGACAGGGGAATCGAGCAGTACTTC,CSVWDRGIEQYF
TRBJ2-1,-,TRBV7-2,13,-,TGTGCCAGCAGCCCACGACTGGACAATGAGCAGTTCTTC,CASSPRLDNEQFF
TRBJ1-1,-,TRBV29-1,13,-,TGCAGCGTTGGGTCATCCACGGACACTGAAGCTTTCTTT,CSVGSSTDTEAFF
TRBJ2-2,-,TRBV4-2,19,TRBD2,TGTGCCAGCAGCCAAGATCGGTCGAAACTAGCGGGGGCGGGGGGGGAGCTGTTTTTT,CASSQDRSKLAGAGGELFF
TRBJ2-7,-,TRBV9,14,TRBD2,TGTGCCAGCAGCTCGGGGGGGGGCCAGTACGAGCAGTACTTC,CASSSGGGQYEQYF